These T cell receptor beta chains were read from a single sample in a study of regulatory T cells in long-lasting Graves disease. TCRdb re-called the multiplex PCR reads through MiXCR, storing one row per CDR3 protein. The table records 360,000 or so distinct CDR3 sequences, about a sixth of them present only once. These data are also associated with another study on T cells in Graves' hyperthyroidism and ophthalmopathy.

The sample here was peripheral blood mononuclear cells (PBMCs), taken at new diagnosis, from a patient treated with antithyroid drugs. These receptors were taken from a woman aged 18 to 35 with Graves disease. CDR3s include the opening cysteine and the closing phenylalanine or tryptophan. Only some rows state a clone size, as once, few, many or a class for expanded clones.

v_gene	j_gene	abundance	CDR3aa
TRBV5-1	TRBJ1-2	NA	CASSVRDNSNYGYTF
TRBV4-1	TRBJ1-4	NA	CASSQVGRRPNEKLFF
TRBV27	TRBJ2-4	few	CASSGAGGPLAKNIQYF
TRBV5-1	TRBJ1-1	many	CASSSGTGGTEAFF
TRBV5-1	TRBJ1-1	many	CASSLDPGTEYEAFF
TRBV18	TRBJ2-1	many	CASSPPLNEQFF
TRBV20-1	TRBJ1-2	few	CSARSGRTGPGVYGYTF
TRBV2	TRBJ2-5	many	CASRGETQYF
TRBV5-1	TRBJ2-7	NA	CASSSAPGQGTYEQYF
TRBV3-1	TRBJ2-5	many	CASSQDTRFRTGGLEETQYF
TRBV5-1	TRBJ2-7	many	CASSLADPSYEQYF
TRBV27	TRBJ2-7	many	CASSLDKAYEQYF
TRBV19	TRBJ1-1	NA	CASSWTNTEAFF
TRBV30	TRBJ2-2	once	CAWTAGELFF
TRBV24-1	TRBJ1-5	many	CATSSDRGQANQPQHF
TRBV7-8	TRBJ2-1	NA	CASSPGTSGDPLNEQFF
TRBV28	TRBJ1-3	few	CASPSVIGSGNTIYF
TRBV11-2	TRBJ2-5	many	CASMGLAGRKETQYF
TRBV5-1	TRBJ1-1	NA	CASSLATATEAFF
TRBV5-4	TRBJ2-1	few	CASSVGLAESNEQFF
TRBV12-3/TRBV12-4	TRBJ2-3	many	CASANDRTDTQYF
TRBV27	TRBJ2-1	many	CASSLFGDEQFF
TRBV5-4	TRBJ2-1	few	CASSLVGRNNEQFF
TRBV30	TRBJ1-3	NA	CAWRDSSGNTIYF
TRBV3-1	TRBJ2-1	many	CASSQGLAGATYNEQFF
TRBV20-1	TRBJ2-7	many	CSAYRDTAYEQYF
TRBV5-6	TRBJ2-7	many	CASSHPHSYEQYF
TRBV19	TRBJ1-1	NA	CASSLRGPLGTEAFF
TRBV3-1	TRBJ2-3	many	CASSRLAGATDTQYF
TRBV19	TRBJ1-1	many	CASSILSGSEAFF
TRBV20-1	TRBJ1-5	NA	CSAIQGCNSNQPQHF
TRBV29-1	TRBJ1-1	many	CSVGGSDNMNTEAFF
TRBV11-2	TRBJ1-2	many	CASSLIAGGGFYGYTF
TRBV2	TRBJ1-2	NA	CASTAGTGENYGYTF
TRBV7-2	TRBJ1-4	many	CASSLRPNEKLFF
TRBV20-1	TRBJ1-2	NA	CSASGSINYGYTF
TRBV27	TRBJ2-2	many	CASSLIRLAGLRNTGELFF
TRBV6-1	TRBJ2-3	few	CASSEFAVPDTQYF
TRBV4-1	TRBJ2-1	few	CASSRGVLASSYNEQFF
TRBV7-3	TRBJ2-1	medium-sized	CASSLGPTSYNEQFF
TRBV3-1	TRBJ2-7	NA	CASSQDSRVYEQYF
TRBV20-1	TRBJ1-2	NA	CSASPTGGYTF
TRBV28	TRBJ1-1	many	CASSLLSGNTEAFF
TRBV7-9	TRBJ1-4	few	CASNRPTDSNEKLFF
TRBV18	TRBJ1-1	many	CASSPGTGGLGAFF
TRBV6-1	TRBJ1-2	many	CASSEPGGSYGYTF
TRBV15	TRBJ2-1	few	CATSRGTSGTYNEQFF
TRBV6-2/TRBV6-3	TRBJ2-5	many	CASRLQGSDETQYF
TRBV20-1	TRBJ2-7	many	CSARARTSGTYEQYF
TRBV28	TRBJ2-1	many	CASSWDRGGPYNEQFF
TRBV20-1	TRBJ2-7	many	CSAPRNLQTYEQYF
TRBV24-1	TRBJ1-1	few	CATSLSGGVAFF
TRBV5-1	TRBJ2-3	few	CASSLEGTGYAEDTQYF
TRBV2	TRBJ1-2	many	CASSEARSRNYGYTF
TRBV11-2	TRBJ1-6	NA	CASSPHVWYNSPLHF
TRBV5-1	TRBJ1-1	NA	CASSLVRGNTEAFF
TRBV27	TRBJ2-1	NA	CASHNLDRGLAYNEQFF